The 15 T cell receptor beta chains below all came from one sample that was sequenced in a study of cytotoxic CD8 clonotypes in ibrutinib-treated CLL. Produced via immunoSEQ multiplex PCR; TCRdb's table is partial and in-frame only. The sample comprises 70,000 to 80,000 clones, 70% to 90% of which are singletons, and under 8.5% rests with the top ten. Sequencing was performed on PBMCs, taken at disease progression, from a patient treated with ibrutinib. These receptors were obtained from a human donor with chronic lymphocytic leukemia.

The rearrangement joins TRBV27 to TRBJ1-1; no reliable D call. Trimming stripped 4 bases from V and 7 bases from J, with 13 bases between. The CDR3 consists of 13 residues. Germline values: CDR1 MNHEY, CDR2 SMNVEV (reference sequence). In nucleotides, the CDR3 is TGTGCCAGCAGTTCTCGCTCACACCGTGAAGCTTTCTTT. The encoded protein is CASSSRSHREAFF.

The chain recombines TRBV28 with TRBJ1-1; TRBD1 agrees at 8 bases. V shed 10 bases, J shed 3 bases, and the junction held 10 bases outside the gene matches. The CDR3 runs 14 residues. CDR1 and CDR2 from the germline V gene are MDHEN and SYDVKM. CDR3 coding DNA: TGTGCCATAGGTTCCCGGACAGGGTACACTGAAGCTTTCTTT. Translating gives CAIGSRTGYTEAFF.

V is TRBV7-9 and J is TRBJ1-1, with 7 bases that match TRBD1. This CDR3 has 18 residues. Germline loops: CDR1 SEHNR, CDR2 FQNEAQ (reference sequence). The trim removed 4 bases at V and 1 base at J, leaving 15 bases unmatched. CDR3 nucleotide sequence: TGTGCCAGCAGCTCGATCTATACCCCAGGACAGGCGAACACTGAAGCTTTCTTT. It specifies CASSSIYTPGQANTEAFF. Looking up the rest from reference TRBV7-9 and TRBJ1-1 gives the full variable domain: DTGVSQNPRHKITKRGQNVTFRCDPISEHNRLYWYRQTLGQGPEFLTYFQNEAQLEKSRLLSDRFSAERPKGSFSTLEIQRTEQGDSAMYLCASSSIYTPGQANTEAFFGQGTRLTVV.

The chain combines TRBV7-9 with TRBJ2-5; D is uncertain. CDR1 and CDR2 (germline): SEHNR, FQNEAQ (reference sequence). There are 8 residues in the CDR3. Between the trimmed V and J ends, which lost 10 bases and 4 bases, there was a span of 1 base. DNA of the CDR3: TGTGCCATAGAGACCCAGTACTTC. It encodes CAIETQYF.

This rearrangement joins TRBV4-1 to TRBJ2-2; 7 bases align to TRBD2. Germline CDR1 MGHRA, CDR2 YSYEKL. J was trimmed by 3 bases and V by 1 base; bases with no gene match: 5. The CDR3 runs 16 residues. In DNA form, the CDR3 reads TGCGCCAGCAGCCAAGTGGGCGGGAGCGACACCGGGGAGCTGTTTTTT. Residues: CASSQVGGSDTGELFF.

The chain has TRBV19 and TRBJ1-2; unclear D gene. Trimming shortened V by 6 bases and J by 6 bases, and 20 bases separated the two germline ends. This CDR3 spans 15 amino acids. Germline V gives CDR1 LNHDA, CDR2 SQIVND (reference sequence). The CDR3 loop is CASSTGAGVSHGYTF. CDR3 coding DNA: TGTGCCAGTAGCACCGGCGCGGGAGTATCCCATGGCTACACCTTC.

This clone was counted a few times. The rearrangement joins TRBV28 to TRBJ1-1; 8 bases map to TRBD1. From germline, CDR1 is MDHEN and CDR2 SYDVKM. Trimming cost V 6 bases and J 1 base; bases outside gene matches: 4. The CDR3 consists of 14 residues. This chain's CDR3 is CASRPGGTNTEAFF. The CDR3 coding sequence is TGTGCCAGCAGGCCAGGGGGCACGAACACTGAAGCTTTCTTT.

The chain couples TRBV6-5 to TRBJ2-7; no firm D call. This CDR3 has 13 residues. V lost 1 base to trimming and J lost 2 bases, with 6 bases between them. CDR1 and CDR2 (germline): MNHEY, SVGAGI. The CDR3 region is CASSYLVPYEQYF. CDR3 DNA sequence: TGTGCCAGCAGTTACTTGGTTCCCTACGAGCAGTACTTC.

This chain joins TRBV29-1 and TRBJ1-4; 11 positions agree with TRBD1. Germline V gene sequence: CDR1 SQVTM, CDR2 ANQGSEA. The V gene end was trimmed by 7 bases and the J gene end by 6 bases; junction bases not matched to a gene: 1. This CDR3 is 12 amino acids long. This CDR3 is CSAGQGDEKLFF. CDR3 sequence (DNA): TGCAGCGCGGGACAGGGGGATGAAAAACTGTTTTTT.

V usage is TRBV4-1 and J usage is TRBJ2-7, with 8 bases that match TRBD2. With V trimmed by 4 bases and J by 0 bases, 11 bases remained unmatched. CDR1 and CDR2 (germline): MGHRA, YSYEKL. The CDR3 is 17 amino acids. The CDR3 here is CASSRLGSSGTSYEQYF. CDR3 sequence (DNA): TGCGCCAGCAGCCGGCTAGGGAGTAGCGGGACCTCCTACGAGCAGTACTTC.

The chain is built from TRBV5-6 and TRBJ1-5; TRBD1 is a possible D gene (6 bases). Germline V gene lookup returns CDR1 SGHDT and CDR2 YYEEEE. CDR3 length: 16 residues. V lost 0 bases and J lost 7, with 17 bases in between. The CDR3 region has the DNA TGTGCCAGCAGCTTGGGAGGCAGGGGCGGAATACAGCCCCAGCATTTT. Its protein is CASSLGGRGGIQPQHF.

V gene TRBV27 combines with J gene TRBJ2-5, with TRBD1 identical over 8 bases. Germline assignment: CDR1 MNHEY and CDR2 SMNVEV (reference sequence). The CDR3 has 14 amino acids. With 2 bases clipped from V and 4 bases from J, the junction kept 3 bases outside the gene matches. CDR3 amino acids: CASSLRTGRETQYF. The CDR3 nucleotides are TGTGCCAGCAGTTTACGGACAGGGCGAGAGACCCAGTACTTC.

J is TRBJ2-4 and V is TRBV6-5, with a weak D call TRBD2 (6 bases). The ends were cut back, 2 bases at V and 8 bases at J, with 10 bases in the middle. Germline V gene data show CDR1 as MNHEY and CDR2 as SVGAGI. CDR3 length: 13 residues. CDR3 region: CASSYQGGHIQYF. CDR3 DNA: TGTGCCAGCAGTTACCAGGGAGGCCACATTCAGTACTTC.

This sequence joins TRBV5-1 and TRBJ1-2, with 10 bases matching TRBD1. The trim removed 6 bases at V and 8 bases at J, leaving 10 bases unmatched. The germline V gene has CDR1 SGHRS and CDR2 YFSETQ. The CDR3 consists of 14 residues. For the CDR3, the DNA is TGCGCCAGCAACCCCGGGACAGGGGCAAACGGCTACACCTTC. Translation gives CASNPGTGANGYTF.

The chain combines TRBV13 with TRBJ2-7; no definite D call. Germline V gene data show CDR1 as PRHDT and CDR2 as FYEKMQ (reference sequence). The CDR3 length is 11 residues. Trimming took off 3 bases at V and 2 bases at J, with 2 bases between the two ends. CDR3 bases: TGTGCCAGCAGCTTGACCTACGAGCAGTACTTC. As protein: CASSLTYEQYF.